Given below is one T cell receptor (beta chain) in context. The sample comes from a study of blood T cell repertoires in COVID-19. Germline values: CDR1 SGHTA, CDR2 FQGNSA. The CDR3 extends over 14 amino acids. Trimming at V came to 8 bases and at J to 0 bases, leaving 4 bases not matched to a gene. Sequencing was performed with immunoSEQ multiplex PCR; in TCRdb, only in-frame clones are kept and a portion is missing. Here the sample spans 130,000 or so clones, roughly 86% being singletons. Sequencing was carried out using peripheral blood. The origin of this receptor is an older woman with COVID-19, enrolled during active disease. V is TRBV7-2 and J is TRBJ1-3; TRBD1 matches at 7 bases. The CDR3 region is CASGQGGSGNTIYF. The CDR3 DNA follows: TGTGCCAGCGGCCAGGGGGGCTCTGGAAACACCATATATTTT.